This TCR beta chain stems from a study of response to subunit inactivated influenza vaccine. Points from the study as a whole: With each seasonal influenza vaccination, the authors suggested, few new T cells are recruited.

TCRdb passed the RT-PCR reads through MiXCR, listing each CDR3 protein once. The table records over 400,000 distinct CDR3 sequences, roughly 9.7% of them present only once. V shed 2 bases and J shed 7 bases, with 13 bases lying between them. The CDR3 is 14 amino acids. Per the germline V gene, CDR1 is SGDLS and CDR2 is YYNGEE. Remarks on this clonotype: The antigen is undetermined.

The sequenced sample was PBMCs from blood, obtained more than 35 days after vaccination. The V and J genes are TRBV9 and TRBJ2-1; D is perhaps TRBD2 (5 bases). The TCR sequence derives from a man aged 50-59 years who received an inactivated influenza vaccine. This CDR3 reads CASSVSGAENEQFF. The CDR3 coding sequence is TGTGCCAGCAGCGTGAGCGGAGCTGAGAATGAGCAGTTCTTC.